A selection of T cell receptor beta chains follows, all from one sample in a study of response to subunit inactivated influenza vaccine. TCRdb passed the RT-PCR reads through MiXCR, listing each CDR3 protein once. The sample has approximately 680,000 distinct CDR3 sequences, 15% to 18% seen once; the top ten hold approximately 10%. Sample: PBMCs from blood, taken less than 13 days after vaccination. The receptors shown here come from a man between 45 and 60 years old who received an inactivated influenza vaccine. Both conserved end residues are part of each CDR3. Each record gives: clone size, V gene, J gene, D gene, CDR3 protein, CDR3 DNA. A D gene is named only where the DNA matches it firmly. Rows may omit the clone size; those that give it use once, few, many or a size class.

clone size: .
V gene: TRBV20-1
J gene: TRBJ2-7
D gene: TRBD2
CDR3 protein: CSASASGSREQYF
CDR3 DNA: TGCAGTGCTAGCGCTAGCGGGAGTCGCGAGCAGTACTTC

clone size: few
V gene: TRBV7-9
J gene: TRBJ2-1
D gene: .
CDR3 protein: CASSSMTDDAPRFF
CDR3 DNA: TGTGCCAGCAGCTCGATGACTGACGACGCCCCTCGGTTCTTC

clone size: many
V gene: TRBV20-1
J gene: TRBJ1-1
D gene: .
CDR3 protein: CSAPGQTNTEAFF
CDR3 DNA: TGCAGTGCCCCCGGACAGACGAACACTGAAGCTTTCTTT

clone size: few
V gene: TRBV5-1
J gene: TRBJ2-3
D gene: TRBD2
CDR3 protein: CASSWSGTSTDTQYF
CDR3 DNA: TGCGCCAGCAGCTGGAGCGGGACTAGCACAGATACGCAGTATTTT

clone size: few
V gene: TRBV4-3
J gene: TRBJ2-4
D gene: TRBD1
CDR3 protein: CASSQDLDRVTKNIQYF
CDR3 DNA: TGCGCCAGCAGCCAAGACCTAGACAGGGTAACCAAAAACATTCAGTACTTC

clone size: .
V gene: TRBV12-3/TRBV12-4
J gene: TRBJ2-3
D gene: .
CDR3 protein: CASSLSPVDTQYF
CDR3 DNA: TGTGCCAGCAGTTTGAGTCCGGTGGATACGCAGTATTTT

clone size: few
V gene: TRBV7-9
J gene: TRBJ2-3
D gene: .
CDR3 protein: CASSLEKLSTDTQYF
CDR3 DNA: TGTGCCAGCAGCTTAGAGAAACTTTCCACAGATACGCAGTATTTT

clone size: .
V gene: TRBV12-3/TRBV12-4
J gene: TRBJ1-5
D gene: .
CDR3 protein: CASSPGFDQPQHF
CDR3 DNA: TGTGCCAGCAGCCCAGGTTTCGATCAGCCCCAGCATTTT

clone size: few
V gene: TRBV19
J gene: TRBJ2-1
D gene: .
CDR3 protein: CASSWEGREDYNEQFF
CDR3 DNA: TGTGCCAGTAGTTGGGAAGGGCGGGAAGATTACAATGAGCAGTTCTTC

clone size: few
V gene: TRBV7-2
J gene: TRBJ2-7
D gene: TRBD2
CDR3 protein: CASSLGLAGDAYEQYF
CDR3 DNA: TGTGCCAGCAGCTTAGGGCTAGCGGGAGACGCCTACGAGCAGTACTTC

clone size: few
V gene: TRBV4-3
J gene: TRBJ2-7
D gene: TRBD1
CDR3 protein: CASSQDWTGAYEQYF
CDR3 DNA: TGCGCCAGCAGCCAAGATTGGACAGGGGCCTACGAGCAGTACTTC

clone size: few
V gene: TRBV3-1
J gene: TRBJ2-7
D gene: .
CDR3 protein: CASSQLTYEQYF
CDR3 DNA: TGTGCCAGCAGCCAATTAACCTACGAGCAGTACTTC

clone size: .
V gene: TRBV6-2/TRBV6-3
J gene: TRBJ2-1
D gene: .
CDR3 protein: CASRYIRTNEQFF
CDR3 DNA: TGTGCCAGCAGATACATACGAACCAATGAGCAGTTCTTC

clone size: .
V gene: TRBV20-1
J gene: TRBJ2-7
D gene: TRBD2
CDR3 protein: CSASRLAAYEQYF
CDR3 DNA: TGCAGTGCTAGCAGACTAGCGGCCTACGAGCAGTACTTC

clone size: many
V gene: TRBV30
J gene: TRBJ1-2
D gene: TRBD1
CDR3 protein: CAWSSGGGYTF
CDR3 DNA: TGTGCCTGGAGTTCAGGGGGTGGCTACACCTTC

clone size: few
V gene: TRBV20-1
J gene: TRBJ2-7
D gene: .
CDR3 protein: CSARGPGQPFYEQYF
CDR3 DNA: TGCAGTGCTAGAGGTCCGGGACAACCTTTCTACGAGCAGTACTTC

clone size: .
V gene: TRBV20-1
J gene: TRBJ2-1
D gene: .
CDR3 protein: CSARVQGASYNEQFF
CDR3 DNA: TGCAGTGCTAGGGTACAGGGAGCATCCTACAATGAGCAGTTCTTC

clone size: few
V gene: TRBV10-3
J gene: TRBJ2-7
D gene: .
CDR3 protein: CAISESRHEQYF
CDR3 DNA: TGTGCCATCAGTGAGTCTAGGCACGAGCAGTACTTC

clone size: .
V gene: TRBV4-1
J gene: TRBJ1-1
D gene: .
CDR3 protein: CASSHVLGTEAFF
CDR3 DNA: TGCGCCAGCAGCCACGTTCTGGGCACTGAAGCTTTCTTT

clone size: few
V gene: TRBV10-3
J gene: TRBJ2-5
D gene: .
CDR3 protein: CAISETGLQETQYF
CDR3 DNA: TGTGCCATCAGTGAAACAGGGCTCCAAGAGACCCAGTACTTC

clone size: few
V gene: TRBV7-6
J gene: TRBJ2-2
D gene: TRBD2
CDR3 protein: CASSTHNWGGTYTGELFF
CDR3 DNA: TGTGCCAGCAGCACCCACAATTGGGGGGGGACTTACACCGGGGAGCTGTTTTTT

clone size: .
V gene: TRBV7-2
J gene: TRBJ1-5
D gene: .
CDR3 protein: CASSLVEGRANQPQHF
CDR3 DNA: TGTGCCAGCAGCTTAGTGGAGGGTCGGGCTAATCAGCCCCAGCATTTT